This is a list of T cell receptor beta chains from one sample in a study of OX40 agonist ivuxolimab in advanced cancers. Using immunoSEQ multiplex PCR, the repertoire was profiled, and TCRdb retains in-frame clones only, with some absent. The table records 65,000 to 85,000 clones, roughly 85% of them present only once. Sample: CD4+ or CD8+ T cells sorted from blood, taken in a trial of the OX40 agonist ivuxolimab. The source is an adult with an advanced solid tumor such as melanoma, head and neck, liver or kidney cancer. Each CDR3 is given without its conserved first and last residue. Expanded clones get a size class; other rows say once, few or many, or leave the size out.

abundance | v_gene | CDR3aa
- | TRBV18 | ASSPVAGGTDTQY
few | TRBV5-5 | ARRRAGETGELF
- | TRBV6-1 | ASNDNQPQH
- | TRBV5-4 | ASSLGQRSEKLF
- | TRBV4-2 | ASLQEVGQLEQF
once | TRBV4-1 | ASSQAKPPDSQETQY
once | TRBV28 | ASSPRDWGGSNTEAF
- | TRBV5-4 | ASSLITAETDTQY
- | TRBV7-2 | ASSLSLAASQETQY
- | TRBV7-3 | ASSLTSASGTQY
- | TRBV19 | ASSIGPRATEAF
- | TRBV9 | ASSVATGGVYGYT